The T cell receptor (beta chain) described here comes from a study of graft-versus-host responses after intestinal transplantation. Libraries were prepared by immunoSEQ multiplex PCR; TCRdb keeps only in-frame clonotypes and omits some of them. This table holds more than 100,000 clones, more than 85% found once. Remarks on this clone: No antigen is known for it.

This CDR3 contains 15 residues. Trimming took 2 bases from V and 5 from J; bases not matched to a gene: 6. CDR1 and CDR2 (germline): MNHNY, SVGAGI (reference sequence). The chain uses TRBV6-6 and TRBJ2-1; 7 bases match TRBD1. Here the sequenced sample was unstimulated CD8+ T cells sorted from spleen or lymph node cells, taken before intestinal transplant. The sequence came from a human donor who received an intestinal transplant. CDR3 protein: CASSYLRGRDNEQFF. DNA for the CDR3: TGTGCCAGCAGTTACCTGAGGGGGCGCGACAATGAGCAGTTCTTC.